The 3 T cell receptor beta chains reported below all come from one sample, sequenced in a study of T cell repertoires in cytomegalovirus infection. TCRdb re-called the reads through MiXCR, storing one row per CDR3 protein. Of 300,000 to 400,000 distinct CDR3 sequences listed, 25% to 30% are singletons. Antigens of these TCRs are unknown. Sequences were derived from cultured PBMCs, sampled from culture after CMV antigen stimulation. The receptors here all came from a human donor in good health (CMV status not recorded). Some clones in this sample may be carry-over from other donors' samples.

This clonotype was seen a handful of times. The chain has TRBV19 and TRBJ1-5; D not certain. With 3 bases removed from V and 0 bases from J, the gap between germline ends came to 15 bases. Germline CDR1 is LNHDA and CDR2 is SQIVND (reference sequence). CDR3 length: 17 residues. The chain's CDR3 is CASSIAPRRNSNQPQHF. For the CDR3, the DNA is TGTGCCAGTAGTATCGCTCCTCGAAGAAATAGCAATCAGCCCCAGCATTTT.

The V call is TRBV20-1, the J call TRBJ2-1, with D possibly TRBD2 on 6 matching bases. The CDR3 extends over 16 amino acids. CDR1 is DFQATT and CDR2 is SNEGSKA in the germline V gene (reference sequence). The V and J ends lost 0 bases and 5 bases respectively, with 17 bases between them. Here the CDR3 DNA reads TGCAGTGCTAGAGATAAGTGGCTAGCGTCAAACAATGAGCAGTTCTTC. It is translated as CSARDKWLASNNEQFF.

The rearrangement joins TRBV5-6 to TRBJ2-1; the D is unclear. CDR1 is SGHDT, CDR2 YYEEEE, per germline. The CDR3 sequence is 20 residues long. Trimming took off 2 bases at V and 6 bases at J, with 30 bases between the two ends. This CDR3 is CASSLWQLGRSPSLGNEQFF. The CDR3 DNA reads TGTGCCAGCAGCTTATGGCAGCTTGGGCGGAGCCCCTCCCTAGGCAATGAGCAGTTCTTC.